These 12 T cell receptor beta chains were sequenced from one sample in a study of shared clonotypes between healthy human individuals. Profiling relied on immunoSEQ multiplex PCR, and the TCRdb table lists in-frame clones only, not all of them. The sample lists about a million clones; over 75% were seen once. Source material: memory CD4+ T cells sorted from blood. Specified subset: CD45RA-negative fraction. Every receptor here comes from a man in his late teens or twenties in good health.

A note on this clone: An end of the junction does not agree with germline; a read error may underlie this. This sample also contains other DNA sequences that code for the same CDR3. The chain uses TRBV2 and TRBJ1-5; D unclear. Germline V gene lookup returns CDR1 SNHLY and CDR2 FYNNEI. The CDR3 extends over 14 amino acids. The CDR3: CASSEGQTNQPQHF. DNA of the CDR3: TGTGCCAGCAGCGAAGGGCAGACCAATCAGCCCCAGCATTTT. Variable domain in full (rest from reference TRBV2 and TRBJ1-5): EPEVTQTPSHQVTQMGQEVILRCVPISNHLYFYWYRQILGQKVEFLVSFYNNEISEKSEIFDDQFSVERPDGSNFTLKIRSTKLEDSAMYFCASSEGQTNQPQHFGDGTRLSIL.

V is TRBV6-1 and J is TRBJ1-1; no definite D call. Trimming removed 1 base from V and 10 bases from J, with 13 bases in between. Germline V gives CDR1 MNHNS, CDR2 SASEGT. This CDR3 spans 13 amino acids. CDR3 amino acids: CASSEDLGFSAFF. As DNA, the CDR3 is TGTGCCAGCAGTGAAGATTTGGGATTTTCAGCTTTCTTT.

CDR3 loop: CASSGTGTAKETQYF. In nucleotides, the CDR3 is TGTGCCAGCAGCGGGACCGGGACAGCAAAAGAGACCCAGTACTTC. The V and J genes are TRBV5-4 and TRBJ2-5; the match to TRBD1 covers 7 bases. V lost 4 bases to trimming and J lost 3 bases; unmatched junction nucleotides: 9. From germline, CDR1 is SGHNT and CDR2 YYREEE (reference sequence). The CDR3 contains 15 residues.

V and J are TRBV4-3 and TRBJ2-2; D unclear. The CDR3 loop spans 15 amino acids. V lost 0 bases and J lost 4, with 9 bases in between. Germline V lookup: CDR1 LGHNA, CDR2 YSLEER. CDR3 bases: TGCGCCAGCAGCCAAGATGTGGGGTTCACCGGGGAGCTGTTTTTT. This codes for CASSQDVGFTGELFF.

The chain combines TRBV18 with TRBJ2-7; D gene uncertain. Trimming left V 3 bases short and J 3 bases short, with 12 bases between. The CDR3 spans 14 residues. In germline, CDR1 is KGHSH, CDR2 LQKENI. The CDR3 coding sequence is TGTGCCAGCTCACCGAGTAAGGCCGGCTACGAGCAGTACTTC. Protein: CASSPSKAGYEQYF.

The chain employs TRBV11-3 and TRBJ2-1; unclear D gene. Trimming stripped 3 bases from V and 0 bases from J, with 9 bases between. Per the germline V gene, CDR1 is SGHNT and CDR2 is YENEEA. The CDR3 is 15 residues long. Written as DNA, the CDR3 is TGTGCCAGCAGCTTCGGCAGGAGCTCCTACAATGAGCAGTTCTTC. It translates to CASSFGRSSYNEQFF.

The J gene is TRBJ1-1, the V gene TRBV5-4; unclear D gene. The CDR3 totals 13 residues. Trimming left V 0 bases short and J 1 base short, with 4 bases between. Germline CDR1 and CDR2: SGHNT and YYREEE (reference sequence). The CDR3 sequence: CASSLDPNTEAFF. The CDR3 region has the DNA TGTGCCAGCAGCTTGGACCCGAACACTGAAGCTTTCTTT.

The gene calls are TRBV18 and TRBJ2-2; perhaps TRBD1 as D (6 bases). The V gene's germline CDR1 is KGHSH and CDR2 LQKENI. V was clipped by 0 bases and J by 1 base, with 15 bases between them. CDR3 length: 18 amino acids. The DNA of the CDR3 is TGTGCCAGCTCACCACCTAATGCACAGACAGGGAACACCGGGGAGCTGTTTTTT. Amino acids: CASSPPNAQTGNTGELFF.

V is TRBV18 and J is TRBJ2-1; the D is unclear. Trimming cost V 0 bases and J 5 bases, with 5 bases left between them. Per germline, CDR1 KGHSH and CDR2 LQKENI. The CDR3 consists of 13 residues. CDR3 amino acids: CASSPPIDNEQFF. CDR3 bases: TGTGCCAGCTCACCACCGATAGACAATGAGCAGTTCTTC.

This clone was recorded once. This chain uses TRBV6-6 with TRBJ2-7; D may correspond to TRBD1 or TRBD2 (5 bases each). CDR1 is MNHNY and CDR2 is SVGAGI in the germline V gene (reference sequence). The CDR3 is made up of 15 amino acids. V was cut by 4 bases and J by 4 bases, with 17 bases left in between. CDR3 amino acids: CASSSGPQSGYEQYF. For the CDR3, the DNA is TGTGCCAGCAGTTCGGGACCCCAGTCGGGTTACGAGCAGTACTTC.

This clone appeared once. The genes are TRBV4-1 and TRBJ2-5, with D unresolved. Gene TRBJ2-7 matches the end of the DNA better, so the J call may be wrong. CDR3 length: 15 residues. Per the germline V gene, CDR1 is MGHRA and CDR2 is YSYEKL. CDR3 region: CASSQVASNSYEQYF. CDR3 DNA sequence: TGCGCCAGCAGCCAAGTAGCCTCCAACTCCTACGAGCAGTACTTC.

The J gene is TRBJ2-3, the V gene TRBV9; TRBD1 might be the D (5 bases). V was pared by 0 bases and J by 5 bases, with 16 bases between. The CDR3 sequence is 16 residues long. Germline lookup yields CDR1 SGDLS and CDR2 YYNGEE. CDR3 protein: CASSVGRGVGLDTQYF. The CDR3 bases are TGTGCCAGCAGCGTAGGTAGGGGTGTGGGGCTAGATACGCAGTATTTT.